This TCR beta chain was obtained from a study of blood T cell repertoires in COVID-19. Original handling: Cell counts per sample came from amplifying reference gene primers. Some clones are missing from TCRdb's copy, which holds only in-frame ones; the method was immunoSEQ multiplex PCR. D and trimming come from the DNA, and the V and J calls and clone size come from that table. The sample consists of under 250,000 clones, just over 85% of them appearing once. The CDR3 has 14 residues. Trimming cost V 2 bases and J 0 bases, with 7 bases left between them. Per germline, CDR1 MNHNS and CDR2 SASEGT. Material: peripheral blood. The receptor's source is a man older than 75 with acute or convalescent COVID-19. The chain has TRBV6-1 and TRBJ1-1, with D uncertain. Here the CDR3 reads CASSESAVNTEAFF. The CDR3 DNA reads TGTGCCAGCAGTGAATCTGCAGTGAACACTGAAGCTTTCTTT.